This entry is about one T cell receptor beta chain. Its target is not known. The data are from a study of intratumoral heterogeneity in liver cancer. Regarding the study as a whole: No significant regional difference in overall T cell clonality was found.

The V segment lost 5 bases and the J segment 3 bases; nucleotides outside the gene matches: 3. Germline V gene data show CDR1 as MNHEY and CDR2 as SVGAGI. This CDR3 is built from 15 residues. Method: immunoSEQ multiplex PCR; TCRdb's copy keeps in-frame clones and lacks some. The sample carries 5,000 to 7,500 clones, about 72% recorded once. Multiple geographically separated regions of the hepatocellular carcinoma nodule were sampled separately. The TCR comes from a woman in her seventies with hepatocellular carcinoma. Sequencing was performed on tumor tissue, taken before any cancer treatment. The rearrangement joins TRBV6-5 to TRBJ2-3; TRBD2 matches 12 bases. The DNA of the CDR3 is TGTGCCAGCAGTCCGACTAGCGGGAGAACAGATACGCAGTATTTT. It is translated as CASSPTSGRTDTQYF.